What follows describes a single T cell receptor beta chain. Antigen unknown. PCR employed 60 Vbeta and 13 Jbeta primers. TCRdb's table, derived via immunoSEQ multiplex PCR, lists solely in-frame clones and lacks some. The data hold about 280,000 clones, with roughly 90% observed a single time. V was pared by 4 bases and J by 4 bases, with 5 bases of the junction left unmatched. Germline CDR1 is MNHNS and CDR2 is SASEGT. The CDR3 consists of 14 residues. These data are taken from a study of cytomegalovirus exposure and HLA in healthy donors. Study results and limitations: Listed as cytomegalovirus-associated were more than 150 TCR beta chains.

The sequence was obtained from a woman younger than 35 in good health and CMV-seronegative. The specimen was PBMCs. The chain uses TRBV6-1 and TRBJ2-5; the match to TRBD2 covers 8 bases. The CDR3 nucleotides read TGTGCCAGCAGTGGGACTAGCATTGCAGAGACCCAGTACTTC. It yields the protein CASSGTSIAETQYF.